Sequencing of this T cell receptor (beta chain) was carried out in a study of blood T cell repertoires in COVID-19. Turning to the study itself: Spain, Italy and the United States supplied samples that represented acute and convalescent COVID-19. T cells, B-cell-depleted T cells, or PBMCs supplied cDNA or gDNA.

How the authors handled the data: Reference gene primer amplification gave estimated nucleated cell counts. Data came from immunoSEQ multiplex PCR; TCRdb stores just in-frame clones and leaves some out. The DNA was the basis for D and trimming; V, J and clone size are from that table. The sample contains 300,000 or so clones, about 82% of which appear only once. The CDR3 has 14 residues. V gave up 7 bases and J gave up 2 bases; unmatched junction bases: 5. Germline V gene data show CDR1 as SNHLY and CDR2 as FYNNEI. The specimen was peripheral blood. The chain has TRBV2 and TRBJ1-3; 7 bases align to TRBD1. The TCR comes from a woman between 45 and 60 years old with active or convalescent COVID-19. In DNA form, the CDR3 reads TGTGCCAGCAAACGAGGGACAGCTGGAAACACCATATATTTT. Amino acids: CASKRGTAGNTIYF.